This TCR beta chain was retrieved from a study of vaccination effects on CD4 cells after COVID-19 (dated by TCRdb to between 2020 and 2023). With respect to the entire study: Each participant received two doses of an mRNA SARS-CoV-2 vaccine, either BNT162b2 or mRNA-1273. The Oncomine TCR Beta short-read assay on an Illumina iSeq 100 was used to sequence cultures from other donors in the study. SARS-CoV-2 spike-specific CD4+ TCR repertoires from before and after mRNA vaccination were compared in COVID-19 convalescent patients and in infection-naive vaccine recipients. The full study included 9 to 10 COVID-19 convalescent patients and several SARS-CoV-2-naive healthy vaccine recipients.

Study-wide findings and limitations: At late post-vaccination timepoints, both infection-induced and vaccine-induced clones showed marked clonal contraction, consistent with waning T cell responses. Among healthy vaccine recipients, nearly all vaccine-induced clones were SARS-CoV-2 mono-reactive, and only 1 of 255 was cross-reactive with common cold coronaviruses. Only a small number of convalescent patients were included, and no early post-infection timepoints were available, which limited the study.

To identify antigen-specific CD4+ T cell clonotypes by their expansion, the ViraFEST assay first stimulated PBMC with viral peptide pools and then applied TCR sequencing. After less than 13 days of culture, CD4+ T cells were isolated with the EasySep CD4+ T cell isolation kit. None of the healthy vaccine recipients had a prior SARS-CoV-2 infection, which was confirmed by nucleocapsid antibody tests that came back negative both before and after vaccination. About 2.1 million PBMC per well were cultured in IMDM with 5% human AB serum, roughly 11 IU/ml IL-2 and gentamicin, plus 10 ug/ml peptides. On days 3 and 7, half of the culture medium was replaced with fresh IL-2-containing medium. Each peptide stimulation condition was cultured in triplicate wells unless otherwise noted. Using Ficoll-Paque Plus gradient centrifugation, PBMC were separated from whole blood and then either used fresh or cryopreserved at -140C. The overlapping peptide pools covered the spike proteins of SARS-CoV-2 and of the common cold coronaviruses HCoV-NL63, HCoV-OC43 and HCoV-229E. The QIAamp micro DNA kit was used to extract genomic DNA from the cultured CD4+ T cells.

V is reduced by 0 bases and J by 7 bases, leaving a spacing of 12 bases between them. Taken from the germline V gene, the CDR1 and CDR2 loops are MGHRA and YSYEKL. Taken from cysteine to phenylalanine, the CDR3 has 14 residues. Only CDR3 DNA remains: 42 bases, in frame from the first base. A remark on this clone: Its binding antigen is unknown. Per-nucleotide qualities are absent, and no much larger clonotype sits a single base away.

The library was made by the immunoSEQ multiplex PCR assay. TCR beta CDR3 sequencing was performed on DNA from the cultured, isolated CD4+ T cells. Per the original workflow: Non-productive TCR sequences were discarded, and reads were trimmed to the CDR3 region, with only CDR3s of 7 or more amino acids retained. Antigen-specific clonotypes were identified with the MANAFEST web app by comparing expansion in peptide wells against reference cultures. To be called positive, a clone needed expansion at FDR<0.05 compared with the reference and with all other wells, an odds ratio greater than 5, and a frequency greater than 0.1% in two replicate wells. Cross-reactive clonotypes were defined as significantly expanded in SARS-CoV-2 spike wells and in at least one common cold coronavirus spike condition. Using the stringdist R package, CDR3 similarity was measured by Levenshtein distance, and unrooted trees were constructed with ape in R 3.6.1. Held by TCRdb, this immuneACCESS table contains in-frame sequences only and omits some clones. Under half of the omission traces to an unresolved V gene where checked; the cause of the rest is unknown. The DNA was the basis for D and trimming; V, J and clone size are from that table. The sample includes around 63,000 clones, with less than 80% observed a single time. Around 3.8% of the sample belongs to the ten largest clones.

The chain joins TRBV4-1 to TRBJ2-5; the D region possibly corresponds to TRBD1 (6 bases align). Specimen: CD4+ T cells from PBMCs cultured with HCoV-OC43 spike peptides, collected before COVID-19 vaccination. The cell subset or site label on this specimen signifies: HCoV-OC43 spike overlapping peptide pool stimulation. This sequence was found in a human donor who received a COVID-19 vaccine. For the CDR3, the sequence is CASSQDRGRGTQYF. The bases read TGCGCCAGCAGCCAAGATCGCGGCAGGGGGACCCAGTACTTC.